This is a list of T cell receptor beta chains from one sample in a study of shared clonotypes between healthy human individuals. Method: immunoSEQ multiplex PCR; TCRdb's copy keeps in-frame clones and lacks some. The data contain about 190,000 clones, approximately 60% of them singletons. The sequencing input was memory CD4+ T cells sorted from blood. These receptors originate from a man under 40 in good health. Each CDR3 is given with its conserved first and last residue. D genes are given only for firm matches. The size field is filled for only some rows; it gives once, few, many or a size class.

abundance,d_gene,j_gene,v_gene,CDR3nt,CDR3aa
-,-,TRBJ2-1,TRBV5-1,TGCGCCAGCAGCTTGGCCAATCAGGCCTACAATGAGCAGTTCTTC,CASSLANQAYNEQFF
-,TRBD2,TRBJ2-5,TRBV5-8,TGTGCCAGTGAGTGGCGGGAGTTGTACCAAGAGACCCAGTACTTC,CASEWRELYQETQYF
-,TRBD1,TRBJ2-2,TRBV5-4,TGTGCCAGCAGCCCCCACGGGACAGGGAGAACCGAGGAGCTGTTTTTT,CASSPHGTGRTEELFF
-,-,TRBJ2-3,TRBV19,TGTGCCAGTAGTAGGGTCACCGGCCCCACAGATACGCAGTATTTT,CASSRVTGPTDTQYF
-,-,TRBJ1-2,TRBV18,TGTGCCAGCTCACCGGACAGCACCTATGGCTACACCTTC,CASSPDSTYGYTF
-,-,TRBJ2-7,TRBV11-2,TGTGCCAGCAGCCCACGACAGAGCTACGAGCAGTACTTC,CASSPRQSYEQYF
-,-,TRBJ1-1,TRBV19,TGTGCCAGTAGTAGCCCCCGAGGTGGGAACACTGAAGCTTTCTTT,CASSSPRGGNTEAFF
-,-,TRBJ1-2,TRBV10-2,TGCGCCAGCACCTACAGGGTGGACTATGGCTACACCTTC,CASTYRVDYGYTF
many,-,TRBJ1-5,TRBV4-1,TGCGCCAGCAGCCAAACCCTTATTAAGGGAGGTGGACAGCCCCAGCATTTT,CASSQTLIKGGGQPQHF
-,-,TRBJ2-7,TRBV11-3,TGTGCCAGCAGCTTAGGATATTCGGGCGAGCAGTACTTC,CASSLGYSGEQYF
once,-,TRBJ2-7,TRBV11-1,TGTGCCAGCAGCTCGGGCCACTACGAGCAGTACTTC,CASSSGHYEQYF
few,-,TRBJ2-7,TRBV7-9,TGTGCCAGCAGCTTAGAGGTGGGTTGGGAGCAGTACTTC,CASSLEVGWEQYF
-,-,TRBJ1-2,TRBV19,TGTGCCAGTAGTATAGCCAGCGGCTATGGCTACACCTTC,CASSIASGYGYTF
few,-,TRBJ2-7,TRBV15,TGTGCCACCAGCAGAGATCGAGGCCCCCGTCAGGAGCAGTACTTC,CATSRDRGPRQEQYF
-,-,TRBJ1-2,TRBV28,TGTGCCAGCAGTTTGGCCGTGGGAGGCTACACCTTC,CASSLAVGGYTF
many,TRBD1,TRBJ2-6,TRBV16,TGTGCCAGCAGCCCGCAGGGGGCTGCCGGGGCCAACGTCCTGACTTTC,CASSPQGAAGANVLTF
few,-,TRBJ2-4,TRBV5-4,TGTGCCAGCAGCTCCGGCCTACTGGACATTCAGTACTTC,CASSSGLLDIQYF
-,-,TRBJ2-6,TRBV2,TGTGCCGGAAGGACGGGAATCTCTGGGGCCAACGTCCTGACTTTC,CAGRTGISGANVLTF
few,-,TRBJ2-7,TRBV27,TGTGCCAGCAGTCGCCGGGAGAACTACGAGCAGTACTTC,CASSRRENYEQYF
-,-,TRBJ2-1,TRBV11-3,TGTGCCAGCAGCTTCACAGGAACTAGTGAGCAGTTCTTC,CASSFTGTSEQFF
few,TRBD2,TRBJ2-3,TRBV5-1,TGCGCCAGCAGCCTATGGGACAGGACTGCGACTAGCGGGGTGGTGGCAGATACGCAGTATTTT,CASSLWDRTATSGVVADTQYF